Presented here are 14 T cell receptor beta chains from one specimen sequenced in a study of OX40 agonist ivuxolimab in advanced cancers. Only in-frame clones appear in the TCRdb table, and some are missing; sequencing was by immunoSEQ multiplex PCR. Here the sample spans fewer than 25,000 clones, 75% to 85% being singletons. Material: CD4+ or CD8+ T cells sorted from blood, obtained in a trial of the OX40 agonist ivuxolimab. Receptors were obtained from an adult with an advanced solid tumor such as melanoma, head and neck, liver or kidney cancer.

The chain has TRBV11-1 and TRBJ1-3; no clear D gene. Germline V gene sequence: CDR1 SGHAT, CDR2 FQDESV (reference sequence). The CDR3 loop spans 11 amino acids. V was pared by 5 bases and J by 3 bases, with 2 bases between. The CDR3 DNA follows: TGTGCCAGCAGCCTTGGAAACACCATATATTTT. Translated, it gives CASSLGNTIYF.

This chain joins TRBV7-6 and TRBJ2-7, with D possibly TRBD1 on 6 matching bases. The germline V gene has CDR1 SGHVS and CDR2 FNYEAQ. V lost 2 bases to trimming and J lost 3 bases, with 8 bases between them. This CDR3 is built from 13 residues. The CDR3 loop is CASSLHRDYEQYF. The DNA of the CDR3 is TGTGCCAGCAGCTTACACAGGGACTACGAGCAGTACTTC.

The chain uses TRBV13 and TRBJ2-7, with 8 bases matching TRBD2. Trimming cost V 4 bases and J 2 bases; bases outside gene matches: 10. This CDR3 is 16 amino acids long. CDR1 PRHDT and CDR2 FYEKMQ come from the germline V gene (reference sequence). The CDR3 DNA is TGTGCCAGCAGCTCCACAGAGCGGGGGCCAACCTACGAGCAGTACTTC. Protein: CASSSTERGPTYEQYF.

This clone was observed a single time. V gene TRBV10-1 combines with J gene TRBJ2-1; weak D call: TRBD1 (7 bases). The CDR3 contains 16 residues. The germline CDR1 and CDR2 sequences are WNHNN and SYGVQD (reference sequence). Trimming took off 2 bases at V and 6 bases at J, with 17 bases between the two ends. CDR3 amino acids: CASSELDRRDGNEQFF. CDR3 in DNA: TGCGCCAGCAGTGAGCTGGACAGGCGGGATGGCAATGAGCAGTTCTTC.

This clone has a single count. The rearrangement links TRBV7-8 to TRBJ2-7; D call uncertain. V was shortened by 4 bases and J by 5 bases, with 12 bases between the two germline ends. The CDR3 spans 13 residues. From germline, CDR1 is SGHVS and CDR2 FQNEAQ. The chain's CDR3 is CASSSGAGHEQYF. The CDR3 region has the DNA TGTGCCAGCAGCTCTGGCGCAGGTCACGAGCAGTACTTC.

This clone was counted a single time. The chain has TRBV13 and TRBJ2-5, with TRBD1 matching 7 bases. The end of the DNA aligns better with TRBJ2-7, so the J call may be wrong. The CDR3 sequence is 15 residues long. The germline V gene has CDR1 PRHDT and CDR2 FYEKMQ (reference sequence). In DNA, the CDR3 is TGTGCCAGCAGCTTATCAGGGACAGCATCCTACGAGCAGTACTTC. Translated, it gives CASSLSGTASYEQYF.

This clone has just a few counts. V gene TRBV4-1 combines with J gene TRBJ2-7, with TRBD1 as a possible D gene (6 bases). CDR3 length: 16 residues. V was pared by 3 bases and J by 2 bases, with 17 bases between. Germline lookup yields CDR1 MGHRA and CDR2 YSYEKL. In DNA, the CDR3 is TGCGCCAGCAGCCAGGGTCCCGACAGGATTACCTACGAGCAGTACTTC. It translates to CASSQGPDRITYEQYF.

There are a few counts of this clone. The chain has TRBV5-1 and TRBJ2-7; 7 bases map to TRBD1. Germline CDR1 reads SGHRS; CDR2 reads YFSETQ. CDR3 length equals 14 residues. V trimming: 7 bases; J trimming: 0 bases; junction bases outside the gene matches: 7. This chain's CDR3 is CASATGLSSYEQYF. CDR3 DNA sequence: TGCGCCAGCGCGACAGGGCTTAGCTCCTACGAGCAGTACTTC.

V and J are TRBV9 and TRBJ2-7; D is perhaps TRBD2 (5 bases). The V gene lost 4 bases and the J gene lost 5 bases, with 13 bases spanning the gap. The CDR3 is 13 residues long. The germline V gene has CDR1 SGDLS and CDR2 YYNGEE. The DNA for the CDR3 is TGTGCCAGCAGCTACCGGGGTTCCAACGAGCAGTACTTC. Translated: CASSYRGSNEQYF.

The V gene is TRBV4-1, the J gene TRBJ2-1; possible D gene TRBD1, 5 bases. Trimming shortened V by 2 bases and J by 7 bases, and 6 bases separated the two germline ends. Germline V gene sequence: CDR1 MGHRA, CDR2 YSYEKL. CDR3 size: 12 residues. The CDR3 is CASSQSGNEQFF. The CDR3 DNA reads as TGCGCCAGCAGCCAATCAGGGAATGAGCAGTTCTTC.

The V gene is TRBV6-5, the J gene TRBJ1-6; the D gene is possibly TRBD1 (6 bases). Germline V gene sequence: CDR1 MNHEY, CDR2 SVGAGI. Deletions cut 5 bases from V and 7 bases from J, with 9 bases between. CDR3 length: 13 amino acids. The CDR3, as DNA: TGTGCCAGCAGTGACACAGGGAATTCACCCCTCCACTTT. As protein: CASSDTGNSPLHF.

This chain links TRBV13 with TRBJ2-1; tentative D call: TRBD2 (6 bases). CDR1 is PRHDT, CDR2 FYEKMQ, per germline (reference sequence). The CDR3 extends over 13 amino acids. Between the trimmed V and J ends, which lost 4 bases and 10 bases, there was a span of 14 bases. In DNA, the CDR3 is TGTGCCAGCAGCTGGGCCGGGGGAAAGGAGCAGTTCTTC. This gives the protein CASSWAGGKEQFF.

This rearrangement joins TRBV6-1 to TRBJ2-3; TRBD1 or TRBD2 may be the D gene (5 bases each). Trimming pared 6 bases from V and 0 bases from J, leaving 10 bases between. The length of the CDR3 is 14 residues. Germline lookup yields CDR1 MNHNS and CDR2 SASEGT. The CDR3 region is CASRQGPSTDTQYF. CDR3 DNA: TGTGCCAGCAGGCAGGGACCCAGCACAGATACGCAGTATTTT.

The J gene is TRBJ1-5, the V gene TRBV4-1; D remains unclear. This CDR3 is 15 amino acids long. V was cut by 6 bases and J by 0 bases, with 12 bases left in between. Germline V lookup: CDR1 MGHRA, CDR2 YSYEKL. CDR3: CASRAAVNSNQPQHF. The CDR3, as DNA: TGCGCCAGCAGGGCGGCAGTGAATAGCAATCAGCCCCAGCATTTT.